What follows are 21 T cell receptor beta chains derived from one specimen sequenced in a study of identical twins. TCRdb reprocessed the 5' RACE reads with MiXCR, giving one entry per CDR3 protein. The sample gives nearly 650,000 distinct CDR3 sequences, just over 7% of which show up once; around 1.6% is in the top ten. These data also featured in a second study, about yellow fever vaccine responses in identical twins.

Sequences were obtained from PBMCs. The source is a woman under 30 in good health.

J is TRBJ1-5 and V is TRBV15; D is possibly TRBD1 (5 bases). The V gene's germline CDR1 is LNHNV and CDR2 YYDKDF (reference sequence). Trimming pared 3 bases from V and 4 bases from J, leaving 16 bases between. The CDR3 length is 16 residues. The CDR3 protein is CATSREEGRWNQPQHF. The CDR3 DNA follows: TGTGCCACCAGCAGGGAGGAGGGGCGATGGAATCAGCCCCAGCATTTT. Complete variable domain (other parts from reference TRBV15 and TRBJ1-5): DAMVIQNPRYQVTQFGKPVTLSCSQTLNHNVMYWYQQKSSQAPKLLFHYYDKDFNNEADTPDNFQSRRPNTSFCFLDIRSPGLGDTAMYLCATSREEGRWNQPQHFGDGTRLSIL.

There are many counts of this clonotype. This chain links TRBV11-2 with TRBJ2-2; D might be TRBD1 or TRBD2, each matching 5 bases. The germline V gene has CDR1 SGHAT and CDR2 FQNNGV. The V and J ends lost 5 bases and 4 bases respectively, with 26 bases between them. The CDR3 totals 19 residues. DNA for the CDR3: TGTGCCAGCAGCCCTAAGGGAACTTGGGGGACCGAAAGCACCGGGGAGCTGTTTTTT. It specifies CASSPKGTWGTESTGELFF.

The CDR3 region is CSVPGPITNTGELFF. CDR3 coding DNA: TGCAGCGTGCCGGGACCGATCACGAACACCGGGGAGCTGTTTTTT. The chain employs TRBV29-1 and TRBJ2-2; D may be TRBD1 or TRBD2 (5 bases each). The CDR3 has 15 residues. V gave up 6 bases and J gave up 0 bases, with 14 bases separating them. Germline V gives CDR1 SQVTM, CDR2 ANQGSEA.

The chain couples TRBV27 to TRBJ1-5; a weak D match, TRBD1 (6 bases). Germline-derived CDR1 and CDR2 are MNHEY and SMNVEV (reference sequence). The CDR3 consists of 14 residues. V lost 5 bases to trimming and J lost 3 bases, with 11 bases between them. CDR3 protein: CASSDTGFNQPQHF. The CDR3 bases are TGTGCCAGCAGTGACACAGGGTTCAATCAGCCCCAGCATTTT.

The gene calls are TRBV6-5 and TRBJ1-2; D not resolved. Trimming removed 4 bases at V and 6 bases at J, with 12 bases between. The CDR3 consists of 13 residues. Germline CDR1 reads MNHEY; CDR2 reads SVGAGI. This CDR3 reads CASSLLLGDGYTF. The CDR3 coding sequence is TGTGCCAGCAGTTTGTTGTTGGGAGATGGCTACACCTTC.

This chain uses TRBV6-1 with TRBJ2-1, with TRBD1 matching over 7 bases. This CDR3 comprises 17 residues. Germline V lookup: CDR1 MNHNS, CDR2 SASEGT. Trimming removed 6 bases from V and 0 bases from J; junction bases left unmatched: 11. The CDR3 DNA is TGTGCCAGCAGCCTTGACAGGGTTGGGATCTCCTACAATGAGCAGTTCTTC. As protein: CASSLDRVGISYNEQFF.

This clonotype has just a few counts. The rearrangement links TRBV11-2 to TRBJ2-1; D may correspond to TRBD1 or TRBD2 (5 bases each). CDR3 size: 13 residues. Germline V gene data show CDR1 as SGHAT and CDR2 as FQNNGV. Trimming removed 5 bases at V and 8 bases at J, with 13 bases between. CDR3 nucleotide sequence: TGTGCCAGCAGCCACAGGAGAGGGGATGAGCAGTTCTTC. Protein: CASSHRRGDEQFF.

The CDR3: CASSESSLTQYF. As DNA, the CDR3 is TGTGCCAGCAGTGAATCTAGTTTAACGCAGTATTTT. The J gene is TRBJ2-3, the V gene TRBV25-1; no reliable D call. Looked up from germline, CDR1 is MGHDK and CDR2 is SYGVNS. The V gene lost 1 base and the J gene lost 9 bases, with 8 bases spanning the gap. CDR3 length: 12 amino acids.

On this clonotype: Germline is not matched at one junction end, which may reflect a read error. This chain links TRBV7-9 with TRBJ2-1, with unresolved D. Germline CDR1 is SEHNR and CDR2 is FQNEAQ (reference sequence). This CDR3 region has 15 residues. CDR3 residues: CASSLGAPSHNEQFF. The CDR3 bases are TGTGCCAGCAGCTTAGGGGCCCCCTCCCACAATGAGCAGTTCTTC.

This clonotype was seen only a few times. The chain recombines TRBV24-1 with TRBJ1-2; 7 nucleotides agree with TRBD1. V lost 6 bases, J lost 6 bases, and 6 bases stayed unmatched. Germline CDR1 reads KGHDR; CDR2 reads SFDVKD. The CDR3 loop spans 13 amino acids. The CDR3 reads CATSRQGIDGYTF. CDR3 in DNA: TGTGCCACCAGTAGACAGGGAATCGATGGCTACACCTTC.

Here the CDR3 reads CASSLSSGLYNEQFF. As DNA, the CDR3 is TGTGCCAGCAGTTTATCTAGCGGGCTCTACAATGAGCAGTTCTTC. The J gene is TRBJ2-1, the V gene TRBV27; 7 bases align to TRBD2. The CDR3 extends over 15 amino acids. Germline CDR1 reads MNHEY; CDR2 reads SMNVEV (reference sequence). After removal of 0 bases from V and 3 bases from J, the junction contained 2 bases not matched to a gene.

A few counts support this clonotype. One end of the junction varies from germline; a read error may be responsible. The chain recombines TRBV12-3 or TRBV12-4 with TRBJ2-1; 16 bases match TRBD2. The CDR3 contains 18 residues. The CDR3 loop reads CARSFGTSGGASYNEQFF. The CDR3 nucleotides read TGTGCCCGCAGTTTCGGGACTAGCGGGGGGGCTTCCTACAATGAGCAGTTCTTC.

Notes on this clonotype: A much larger clone differs by one base, so this may be a read error. The chain is built from TRBV28 and TRBJ2-3; the match to TRBD2 covers 12 bases. From germline, CDR1 is MDHEN and CDR2 SYDVKM. CDR3 length equals 16 residues. CDR3 loop: CTSNLAGGPWADTQYF. CDR3 sequence (DNA): TGTACCAGCAATCTAGCGGGGGGGCCGTGGGCAGATACGCAGTATTTT.

This clonotype has at least ten counts. The chain joins TRBV12-3 or TRBV12-4 to TRBJ2-7; D may correspond to TRBD1 or TRBD2 (5 bases each). This CDR3 contains 15 residues. V lost 6 bases to trimming and J lost 2 bases, with 17 bases between them. CDR3 protein: CASSSHNGAPYEQYF. In DNA, the CDR3 is TGTGCCAGCAGCTCGCACAACGGGGCCCCCTACGAGCAGTACTTC.

This clonotype was detected a few times. The chain is built from TRBV5-1 and TRBJ2-2, with TRBD1 matching over 7 bases. Germline assignment: CDR1 SGHRS and CDR2 YFSETQ. The junction had 13 bases not matched to a gene; V was cut back by 7 bases and J by 4 bases. The CDR3 consists of 16 residues. Here the CDR3 DNA reads TGCGCCAGCTCCCGAATCGACAGGGCGGTCACCGGGGAGCTGTTTTTT. Its protein is CASSRIDRAVTGELFF.

This clonotype was recorded a few times. This chain joins TRBV3-1 and TRBJ2-1; the match to TRBD2 covers 10 bases. The CDR3 length is 18 residues. J gave up 0 bases and V 6 bases, and 11 bases lay outside the gene matches. The germline CDR1 and CDR2 sequences are LGHDT and YNNKEL (reference sequence). For the CDR3, the DNA is TGTGCCAGCAGACCTACTAGCGGGATTGACAGCTCCTACAATGAGCAGTTCTTC. It encodes CASRPTSGIDSSYNEQFF.

This clonotype was counted ten times or more. DNA of the CDR3: TGTGCCAGCAGTTTTCAGGGGGCCGAGACTGAAGCTTTCTTT. This gives the protein CASSFQGAETEAFF. The rearrangement links TRBV12-3 or TRBV12-4 to TRBJ1-1; 8 bases agree with TRBD1. The junction had 5 bases not matched to a gene; V was cut back by 3 bases and J by 5 bases. The CDR3 is made up of 14 amino acids.

This clonotype came up many times. The chain joins TRBV12-3 or TRBV12-4 to TRBJ2-1; 14 positions match TRBD2. With V trimmed by 6 bases and J by 4 bases, 5 bases remained unmatched. This CDR3 is built from 16 residues. The CDR3 nucleotides are TGTGCCAGCAGAAGCGGACTAGCGGGAGGATACAATGAGCAGTTCTTC. Amino acids: CASRSGLAGGYNEQFF.

V is TRBV12-3 or TRBV12-4 and J is TRBJ2-2, with D perhaps matching TRBD1 (5 bases). CDR3 length equals 13 residues. Trimming took off 3 bases at V and 7 bases at J, with 9 bases between the two ends. CDR3 in amino acids: CASSLGRDGELFF. The CDR3 region has the DNA TGTGCCAGCAGTTTGGGCAGGGACGGGGAGCTGTTTTTT.

This clonotype showed up many times. The rearrangement uses TRBV27 and TRBJ2-7; 9 nucleotides agree with TRBD1. CDR3 size: 15 residues. J lost 5 bases, V lost 6 bases, and 11 bases had no gene match. The germline V gene encodes CDR1 MNHEY and CDR2 SMNVEV (reference sequence). CDR3 sequence reads: CASRNRGLSFHEQYF. The CDR3 nucleotides are TGTGCCAGCAGAAACAGGGGGCTCAGCTTCCACGAGCAGTACTTC.

This clonotype appeared a few times. The chain combines TRBV12-3 or TRBV12-4 with TRBJ2-3; 12 bases fit TRBD2. There are 17 residues in the CDR3. The V and J ends lost 0 bases and 4 bases, in that order; junction bases with no gene match: 5. For the CDR3, the DNA is TGTGCCAGCAGTTTAGCGCCGACTAGCGGGAGTGCAGATACGCAGTATTTT. This sequence encodes CASSLAPTSGSADTQYF.